This TCR beta chain was observed in a study of T cell responses to AZD1222 COVID-19 vaccine. Study context: Second-dose intervals near 4 or 12 weeks were combined. General study points: The CD4 TCRs associated with vaccination extended across spike and predominated at 160-218 and 743-854.

V was pared by 0 bases and J by 4 bases, with 4 bases of the junction left unmatched. This CDR3 is 15 amino acids long. Looked up from germline, CDR1 is SGHNT and CDR2 is YENEEA. A note on this clone: Its target is not known.

Assay: immunoSEQ multiplex PCR; the TCRdb copy retains only in-frame clones and omits some. This sample has 130,000 to 150,000 clones, with 90% found just once. The TCR was taken from an adult in good health. The sample here was peripheral blood, taken on day 0 of AZD1222 vaccination. The chain carries TRBV11-3 and TRBJ1-2; 8 bases fit TRBD1. CDR3 loop: CASSLEGTGLYGYTF. The CDR3 DNA reads TGTGCCAGCAGCTTAGAGGGGACAGGACTCTATGGCTACACCTTC.